This T cell receptor beta chain was captured by sequencing in a study of T cell responses to AZD1222 COVID-19 vaccine (dated by TCRdb to the early 2020s). As for the study more broadly: A total of 230 to 250 trial participants underwent TCR sequencing, of whom roughly 210 received two doses of AZD1222 and around 26 received two doses of the MenACWY control vaccine. Trial participants were enrolled into age subgroups of 18-55, 56-69 and 70-plus years, which contained around 140, 26 and 57 TCR-sequenced participants, respectively.

What the study reported, not specific to this receptor: Nearly half of unique spike-specific TCRs reportedly recognized epitopes outside regions mutated in the B.1.351 and B.1.1.7 variants. The 56-69-year group was small, and its depth increase did not reach significance, likely because of low power. No day 14 peak-response samples were available, so repertoires were characterized only after the peak T cell response. After two AZD1222 doses, both the breadth and the depth of spike-specific TCRs were significantly higher than at day 0 and than in MenACWY recipients. Participants were mostly white British, with more females than males. The authors suggested clonal diversity may have been underestimated. Only five or six AZD1222 recipients were SARS-CoV-2 seropositive at baseline, limiting conclusions about previously exposed vaccinees. The vaccine-associated CD4 TCRs covered the entire spike protein, and the dominant responses fell in regions 160-218 and 743-854.

CDR1 and CDR2, looked up from the germline V gene (reference sequence), are SEHNR and FQNEAQ. The CDR3 starts with the cysteine, ends with the phenylalanine, and has 15 residues. Just CDR3 DNA is preserved here, 45 bases in frame from base 1. Trimming costs V 2 bases and J 5 bases, and their ends lie 13 bases apart. The sample holds one count of this clone. The specificity of this receptor is unknown. No base quality information exists; no much larger clone differs at one position. The CDR3 regions of human TCRbeta chains were subjected to immunosequencing. Per the authors' processing: TCRs in the repertoires were matched against a reference library of SARS-CoV-2-specific TCRs that had been generated with the MIRA antigen-specificity platform. Breadth was defined as the fraction of unique TCRs that were SARS-CoV-2-associated, and depth was defined as the fraction of total T cells that were SARS-CoV-2-associated. Each spike-specific TCR was assigned to its reactive spike region and to a CD4 or CD8 class using the MIRA data. Log10-transformed breadth and depth values were compared by one-way ANOVA with Sidak's multiple comparisons tests. Sourced from immuneACCESS, this table was stored by TCRdb with only in-frame sequences that have V and J called. A share of the clones is absent; for the studies checked, an unresolved V gene accounts for under half, and the remainder has no known explanation. The V and J calls and clone size come from that table; D and trimming were worked out from the DNA. This sample lists more than 150,000 clones; 87% were detected once. Approximately 2.5% of the sample comes from the top ten.

The time point label here, explained by the study, means: baseline before first vaccination. The sample's treatment or condition, from its label and the paper: meningococcal conjugate vaccine given as trial control. Samples from vaccinated people were obtained from the UK trials COV001 and COV002, which included a single-blind randomized controlled phase 2/3 trial of AZD1222 (ChAdOx1 nCoV-19) in healthy adults. Trial participant PBMC samples were collected at day 0 and day 28 after the second dose for TCRbeta chain sequencing. Recombination joined TRBV7-9 with TRBJ2-1; the D segment cannot be called with confidence. The TCR was taken from an adult in good health. The material sequenced was peripheral blood, taken on day 0 of MenACWY control vaccination. The sequenced DNA: TGTGCCAGCAGCTTATTATCCGACGGTGACAATGAGCAGTTCTTC. Its coded protein is CASSLLSDGDNEQFF. Here the CDR3 is joined to the reference TRBV7-9 and TRBJ2-1 genes, and the full variable domain is: DTGVSQNPRHKITKRGQNVTFRCDPISEHNRLYWYRQTLGQGPEFLTYFQNEAQLEKSRLLSDRFSAERPKGSFSTLEIQRTEQGDSAMYLCASSLLSDGDNEQFFGPGTRLTVL.